Described below is a single TCR beta chain sequence and its context. Its specific antigen is unknown. There are no base qualities to consult, and no much larger clone falls within one base. Taken from cysteine to phenylalanine, the CDR3 has 17 residues. Only the CDR3 part of the read is kept: 51 bases, read in frame from the first base. For this chain, trimming is 4 bases at the V end and 4 bases at the J end, and the number of junction bases without a gene match is 11. The germline V gene encodes CDR1 MNHNS and CDR2 SASEGT. Collaborating institutions collected whole blood in K2EDTA tubes following their own protocols. For TCRbeta analysis, collaborators shipped samples as frozen whole blood, isolated PBMCs, or DNA extracted from either of those sample types. The sample is drawn from a study of blood T cell repertoires in COVID-19 (dated by TCRdb to 2019 to 2021). In the study overall: Samples covering the acute and convalescent phases of COVID-19 were provided by collaborators in the United States, Italy and Spain. Subjects who had been exposed to COVID-19, were actively infected with it, or had recovered from it provided the deeply sampled blood TCRbeta repertoires that made up the dataset. The material from the prospective study consisted of cDNA or gDNA derived from T cells, B-cell-depleted T cells, or PBMCs. The sample metadata nearly always contained a de-identified subject ID, COVID-19 status, age in years and sex. Where available, HLA class I and class II types were taken from metadata supplied by the sample provider and were not determined by assay-based typing. The samples were drawn from two sources: the first 160 participants of the ongoing ImmuneRACE study, and over 1,000 subjects contributed by 6 global collaborators. The repertoires were made available in a free public database intended to serve as a resource for research on the immune response to SARS-CoV-2.

TCRbeta CDR3 regions were amplified from genomic DNA by means of the immunoSEQ Assay, a bias-controlled multiplex PCR. On the study's bioinformatics: Within the assay, amplification of reference gene primers was used to estimate how many nucleated cells each sample contained. Sequence reads were collapsed and filtered to measure the absolute abundance of every unique TCRbeta CDR3 rearrangement. For each sample, productive Simpson clonality was calculated as the square root of Simpson's diversity index across productive rearrangements. The table was pulled from immuneACCESS by TCRdb, which kept in-frame rearrangements only. Such tables lose some clones; where checked, under half of the loss comes from unresolved V genes, and the rest has no known cause. The V and J calls and the clone size are those of that table, but D and trimming were determined from the DNA. This sample is represented by some 50,000 clones; about four fifths of them were singletons. The leading ten clones occupy around 6% of the sample.

Overall study outcomes, separate from this receptor: The quantity of clinical and demographic metadata differed by source and by participant and was supplied without curation.

This sequence was found in a woman older than 75 with acute or convalescent COVID-19. The sequence links TRBV6-1 to TRBJ1-2, with TRBD1 identical over 11 junction bases. Sequencing input: peripheral blood. The CDR3 protein: CASSAAGQGARVYGYTF. The sequence in DNA is TGTGCCAGCAGTGCCGCCGGACAGGGGGCGCGGGTCTATGGCTACACCTTC.